Described below is a single T cell receptor beta chain sequence and its context. Participants came from some 23 US areas, aged about 18 to 90 years. This CDR3 has 13 residues. Germline loops: CDR1 KGHSH, CDR2 LQKENI. V lost 6 bases and J lost 5; bases outside the gene matches: 7. Authors' processing steps: How many nucleated cells were present was estimated from reference gene primer amplification. TCRdb keeps only in-frame clones here, not all; method: immunoSEQ multiplex PCR. V and J calls and clone size are those listed in that table; D and trimming were worked out from the DNA. Of 400,000 to 500,000 clones listed, nearly 90% were seen once; the top ten hold around 1.5%. This sample was taken from a study of blood T cell repertoires in COVID-19.

This TCR was sampled from a woman between 18 and 29 years old who had been exposed to COVID-19. The chain carries TRBV18 and TRBJ2-7; 7 bases map to TRBD1. Sequencing input: PBMCs or T cells enriched from blood (not recorded which). The CDR3 DNA follows: TGTGCCAGCTCCCTACAGGGGTGGAACGAGCAGTACTTC. Translated, it gives CASSLQGWNEQYF.